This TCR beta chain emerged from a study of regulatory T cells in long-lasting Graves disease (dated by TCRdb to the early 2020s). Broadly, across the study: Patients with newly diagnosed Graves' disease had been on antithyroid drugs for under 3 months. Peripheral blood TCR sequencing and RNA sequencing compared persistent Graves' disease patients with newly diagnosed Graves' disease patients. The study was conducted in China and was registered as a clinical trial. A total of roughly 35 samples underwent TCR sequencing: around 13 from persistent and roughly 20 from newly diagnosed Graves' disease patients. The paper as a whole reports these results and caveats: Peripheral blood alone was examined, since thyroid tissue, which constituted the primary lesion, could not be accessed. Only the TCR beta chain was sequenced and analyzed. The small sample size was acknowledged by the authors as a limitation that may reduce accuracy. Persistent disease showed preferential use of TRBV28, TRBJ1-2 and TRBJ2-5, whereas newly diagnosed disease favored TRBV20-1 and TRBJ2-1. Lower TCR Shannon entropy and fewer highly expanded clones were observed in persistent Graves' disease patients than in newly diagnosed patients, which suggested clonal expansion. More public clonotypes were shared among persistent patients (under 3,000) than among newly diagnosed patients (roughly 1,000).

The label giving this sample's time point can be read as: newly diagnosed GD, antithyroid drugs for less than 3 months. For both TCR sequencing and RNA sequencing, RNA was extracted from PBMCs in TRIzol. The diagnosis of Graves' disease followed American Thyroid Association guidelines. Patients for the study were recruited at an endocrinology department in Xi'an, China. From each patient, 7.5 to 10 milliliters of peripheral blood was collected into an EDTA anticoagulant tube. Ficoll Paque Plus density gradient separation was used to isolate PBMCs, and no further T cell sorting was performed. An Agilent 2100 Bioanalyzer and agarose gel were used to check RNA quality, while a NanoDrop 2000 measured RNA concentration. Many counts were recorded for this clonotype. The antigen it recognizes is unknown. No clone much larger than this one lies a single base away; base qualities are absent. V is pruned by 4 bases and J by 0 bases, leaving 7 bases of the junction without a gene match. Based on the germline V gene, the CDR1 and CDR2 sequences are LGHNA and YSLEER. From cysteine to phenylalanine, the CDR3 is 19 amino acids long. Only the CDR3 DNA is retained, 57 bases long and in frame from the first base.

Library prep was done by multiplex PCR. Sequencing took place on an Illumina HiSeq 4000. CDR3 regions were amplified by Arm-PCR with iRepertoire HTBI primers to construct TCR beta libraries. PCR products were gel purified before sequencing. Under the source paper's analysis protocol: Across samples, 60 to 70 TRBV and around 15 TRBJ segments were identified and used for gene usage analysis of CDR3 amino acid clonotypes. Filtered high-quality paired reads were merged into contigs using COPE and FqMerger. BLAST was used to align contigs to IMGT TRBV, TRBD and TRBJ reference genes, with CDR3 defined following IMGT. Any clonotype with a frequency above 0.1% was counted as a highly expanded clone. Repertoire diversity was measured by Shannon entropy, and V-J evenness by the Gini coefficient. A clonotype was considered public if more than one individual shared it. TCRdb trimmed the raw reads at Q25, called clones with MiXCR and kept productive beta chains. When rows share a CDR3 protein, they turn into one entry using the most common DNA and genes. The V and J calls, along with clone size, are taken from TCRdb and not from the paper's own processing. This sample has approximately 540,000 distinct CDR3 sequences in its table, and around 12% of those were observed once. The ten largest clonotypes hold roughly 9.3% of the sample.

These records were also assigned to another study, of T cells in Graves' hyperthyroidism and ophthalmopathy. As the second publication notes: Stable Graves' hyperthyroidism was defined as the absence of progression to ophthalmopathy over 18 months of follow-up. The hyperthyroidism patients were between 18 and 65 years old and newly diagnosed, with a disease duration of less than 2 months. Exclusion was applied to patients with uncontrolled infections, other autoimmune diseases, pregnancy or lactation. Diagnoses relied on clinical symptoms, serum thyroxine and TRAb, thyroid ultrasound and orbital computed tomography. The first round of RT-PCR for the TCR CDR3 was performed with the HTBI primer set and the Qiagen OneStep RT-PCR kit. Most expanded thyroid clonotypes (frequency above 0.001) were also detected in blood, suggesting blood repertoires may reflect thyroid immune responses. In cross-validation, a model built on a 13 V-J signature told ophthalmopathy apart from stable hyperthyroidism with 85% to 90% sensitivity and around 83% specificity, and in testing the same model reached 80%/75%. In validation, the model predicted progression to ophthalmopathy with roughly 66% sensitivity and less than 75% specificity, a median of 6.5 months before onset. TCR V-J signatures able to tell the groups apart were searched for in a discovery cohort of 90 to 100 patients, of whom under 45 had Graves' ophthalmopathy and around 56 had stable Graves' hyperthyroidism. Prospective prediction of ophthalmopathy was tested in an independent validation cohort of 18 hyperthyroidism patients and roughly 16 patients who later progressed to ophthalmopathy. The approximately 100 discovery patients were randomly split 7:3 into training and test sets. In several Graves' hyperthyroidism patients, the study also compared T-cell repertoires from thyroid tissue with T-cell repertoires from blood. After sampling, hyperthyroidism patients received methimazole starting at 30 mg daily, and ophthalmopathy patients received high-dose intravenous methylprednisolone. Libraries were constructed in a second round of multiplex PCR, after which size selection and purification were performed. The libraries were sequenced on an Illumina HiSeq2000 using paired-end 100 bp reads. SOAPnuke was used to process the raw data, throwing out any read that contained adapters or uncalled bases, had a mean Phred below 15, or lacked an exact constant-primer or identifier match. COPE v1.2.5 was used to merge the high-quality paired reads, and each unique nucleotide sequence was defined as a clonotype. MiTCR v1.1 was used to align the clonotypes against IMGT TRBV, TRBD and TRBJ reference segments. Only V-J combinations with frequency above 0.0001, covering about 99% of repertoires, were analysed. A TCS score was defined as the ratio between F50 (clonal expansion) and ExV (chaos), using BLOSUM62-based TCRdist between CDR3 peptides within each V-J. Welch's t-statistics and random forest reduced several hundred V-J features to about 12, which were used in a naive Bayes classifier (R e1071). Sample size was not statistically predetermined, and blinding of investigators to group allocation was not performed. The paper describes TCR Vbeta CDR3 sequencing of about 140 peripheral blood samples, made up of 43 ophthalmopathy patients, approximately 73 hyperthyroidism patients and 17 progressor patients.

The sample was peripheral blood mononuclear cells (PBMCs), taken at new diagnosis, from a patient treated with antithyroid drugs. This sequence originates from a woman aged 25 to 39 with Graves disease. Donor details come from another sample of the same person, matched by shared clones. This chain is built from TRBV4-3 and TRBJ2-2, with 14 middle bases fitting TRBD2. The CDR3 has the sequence CASSRRLAGGLSNTGELFF. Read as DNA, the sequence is TGCGCCAGCAGCCGCCGACTAGCGGGAGGGCTTTCGAACACCGGGGAGCTGTTTTTT.